The clone carrying this T cell receptor beta chain was counted only a few times. Its antigen remains unidentified. Germline CDR1 reads SGHTA; CDR2 reads FQGTGA. The CDR3 is 16 amino acids. V trimming: 6 bases; J trimming: 3 bases; junction bases outside the gene matches: 7. Clones were sequenced by immunoSEQ multiplex PCR, and TCRdb holds only the in-frame ones, with some missing. Sampling found around 28,000 clones, none seen once. This sample stems from a study of T cells after posttransplantation cyclophosphamide. The study's findings and limits: TRB overlap between skin or GI tissue T cells and blood was limited. Later post-transplant blood repertoires were often dominated by donor CD8+ memory clones. Recipient CMV seropositivity and CMV reactivation strongly tracked TRB clonality.

On the day of bone marrow donation, the related graft donor provided peripheral blood. The source is a woman aged 60-75 years in good health, CMV-negative, and a related stem cell transplant donor. Material for sequencing was PBMCs. The chain uses TRBV7-3 and TRBJ2-5, with 13 nucleotides matching TRBD2. The DNA for the CDR3 is TGTGCCAGCAGTATCGGGACTAGCGGGACTAAAGAGACCCAGTACTTC. It codes for CASSIGTSGTKETQYF.